This T cell receptor (beta chain) was recovered during a study of blood T cell repertoires in COVID-19 (dated by TCRdb to the early 2020s). Describing the broader study: The collaborator samples originated in the United States, Italy and Spain and spanned the acute and convalescent phases of COVID-19. The repertoires were released in a freely available public database intended as a resource for research on the immune response to SARS-CoV-2. Where available, HLA class I and class II types were obtained from metadata supplied by the sample provider rather than from assay-based typing. The prospective study material was composed of cDNA or gDNA derived from T cells, B-cell-depleted T cells, or PBMCs. Samples were obtained from the ongoing ImmuneRACE study (first 160 participants) and from roughly 1,300 subjects provided by 6 global collaborators. The dataset comprised deeply sampled blood TCRbeta repertoires from subjects exposed to, actively infected with, or recovered from COVID-19. Nearly every sample came with metadata listing a de-identified subject ID, COVID-19 status, age in years and sex.

In the prospective study, participants were roughly 18 to 95 years old, resided in about two dozen geographic areas of the United States, and were enrolled through a virtual design. Cohort assignment in the prospective study relied on participant-reported clinical history from a screening survey and a study questionnaire. Recovered participants in ImmuneRACE Cohort 3 were defined as having two consecutive negative NP/OP PCR tests, clearance from a healthcare professional, or resolution of symptoms. In the prospective study, whole blood, serum and a nasopharyngeal or oropharyngeal swab were collected from each participant by mobile phlebotomists. Additional blood draws and questionnaires over an approximately two-month period could optionally be provided by prospective study participants. Prospective study blood samples were shipped either frozen or at room temperature before DNA extraction. Worth noting for this clone: Its antigen target is currently unknown. Base qualities are not at hand, and no much larger clone is one base apart.

Trimming at the junction amounts to 3 bases on V and 4 bases on J, and the germline ends lie 9 bases apart. There are 13 amino acids in the CDR3, from cysteine to phenylalanine inclusive. Here the CDR3 DNA is all that survives: 39 bases in frame from base 1. What the authors observed across the whole study: How much clinical and demographic metadata was included differed by source and by participant, and the metadata was provided uncurated.

TCRbeta CDR3 regions were amplified from genomic DNA using the immunoSEQ Assay, a bias-controlled multiplex PCR. In the source study's methods: Within the assay, amplification of reference gene primers was used to estimate how many nucleated cells each sample contained. To quantify the absolute abundance of each unique TCRbeta CDR3 rearrangement, sequence reads were collapsed and filtered. Productive Simpson clonality was computed per sample as the square root of Simpson's diversity index over productive rearrangements. Imported from immuneACCESS, the table was reduced by TCRdb to in-frame sequences with V and J called. These copies leave out some clones; in studies compared against another copy, an unresolved V gene accounts for under half, and the cause of the remainder is not known. That table furnishes V, J and clone size, whereas the DNA furnished D and trimming. This sample comprises fewer than 450,000 clones, around 90% of them detected only once. More than 0.95% of the sample lies in the top ten.

Sequencing was performed on PBMCs or T cells enriched from blood (not recorded which). The chain joins TRBV12-3 or TRBV12-4 to TRBJ1-1, and the D gene may be TRBD1, 5 bases matching. This receptor was obtained from a woman aged 18 to 35 who had recovered from COVID-19. The CDR3 region has the sequence CASSFVGGTEAFF. The DNA is TGTGCCAGCAGTTTTGTGGGGGGCACTGAAGCTTTCTTT.